Following are 24 T cell receptor beta chains from one sample sequenced in a study of blood T cell repertoires in COVID-19. Only in-frame clones appear in the TCRdb table, and some are missing; sequencing was by immunoSEQ multiplex PCR. Of 360,000 or so clones in the sample, roughly 91% were seen once. Sequencing was done on a sample of PBMCs or T cells enriched from blood (not recorded which). Receptors originate from a woman aged 25 to 45 who had recovered from COVID-19.

V is TRBV7-2 and J is TRBJ1-2; D gene ambiguous. The V end was cut by 3 bases, the J end by 8 bases, with 16 bases between. The CDR3 is made up of 14 amino acids. The germline V gene encodes CDR1 SGHTA and CDR2 FQGNSA. CDR3 sequence: CASSLDLDLGGYTF. CDR3 nucleotide sequence: TGTGCCAGCAGCTTGGACTTGGACTTGGGAGGCTACACCTTC.

This chain uses TRBV18 with TRBJ2-5, with D possibly matching TRBD1 (6 bases). Deletions cut 3 bases from V and 6 bases from J, with 8 bases between. Germline V CDR1 and CDR2: KGHSH, LQKENI. The CDR3 loop spans 12 amino acids. CDR3 loop: CASSPTGKTQYF. The CDR3 DNA is TGTGCCAGCTCACCGACAGGAAAGACCCAGTACTTC.

The chain joins TRBV5-1 to TRBJ1-2; D is ambiguous. V was trimmed by 0 bases and J by 2 bases, leaving 11 bases between them. The CDR3 is 15 amino acids. Germline V gene data show CDR1 as SGHRS and CDR2 as YFSETQ. CDR3 region: CASSLGHNLNYGYTF. CDR3 nucleotides: TGCGCCAGCAGCTTGGGTCACAACCTGAACTATGGCTACACCTTC.

V is TRBV14 and J is TRBJ1-5; 7 bases match TRBD1. This CDR3 has 15 residues. Germline lookup yields CDR1 SGHDN and CDR2 FVKESK. J was trimmed by 4 bases and V by 4 bases; bases with no gene match: 7. DNA of the CDR3: TGTGCCAGCAGCCCCGGAGGGACAGTGAATCAGCCCCAGCATTTT. It specifies CASSPGGTVNQPQHF.

The V call is TRBV5-1, the J call TRBJ1-1; the D gene is possibly TRBD1 (5 bases). Trimming removed 6 bases from V and 4 bases from J, with 13 bases in between. CDR1 is SGHRS, CDR2 YFSETQ, per germline. The CDR3 runs 13 residues. The chain's CDR3 is CASKFGGTTEAFF. CDR3 bases: TGCGCCAGCAAATTCGGGGGGACCACTGAAGCTTTCTTT.

The chain couples TRBV6-5 to TRBJ2-7; D unclear. CDR1 is MNHEY, CDR2 SVGAGI, per germline. V lost 0 bases, J lost 4 bases, and 16 bases lay in between. This CDR3 comprises 16 residues. CDR3: CASSYSPEVRVYEQYF. CDR3 bases: TGTGCCAGCAGTTACTCCCCCGAGGTCCGAGTTTACGAGCAGTACTTC.

V gene TRBV3-1 (or the pseudogene TRBV3-2) combines with J gene TRBJ2-1; D is perhaps TRBD1 (5 bases). V was trimmed by 2 bases and J by 7 bases, leaving 21 bases between them. The CDR3 runs 17 residues. The germline V gene encodes CDR1 LGHDT and CDR2 YNNKEL (reference sequence). For the CDR3, the DNA is TGTGCCAGCAGCCAAATCTATAGTGTATTGGGGCGGAATGAGCAGTTCTTC. It codes for CASSQIYSVLGRNEQFF.

This clone was seen only a few times. The chain employs TRBV11-2 and TRBJ1-4, with 7 nucleotides matching TRBD1. The CDR3 spans 14 residues. The V and J ends lost 2 bases and 7 bases, in that order; junction bases with no gene match: 4. In germline, CDR1 is SGHAT, CDR2 FQNNGV. CDR3 loop: CASSLRPGGEKLFF. CDR3 bases: TGTGCCAGCAGCTTACGGCCAGGGGGTGAAAAACTGTTTTTT.

The chain has TRBV11-2 and TRBJ1-2, with a possible D match to TRBD1 (5 bases). V lost 1 base to trimming and J lost 3 bases, with 9 bases between them. CDR3 length: 14 amino acids. Germline values: CDR1 SGHAT, CDR2 FQNNGV. The CDR3 bases are TGTGCCAGCAGCTTAGGGGGCCGGTACTATGGCTACACCTTC. It codes for CASSLGGRYYGYTF.

This clone was detected only a few times. CDR3 in DNA: TGTGCCAGCAGTCGCGGACAGGGTCGGGAAAAACTGTTTTTT. This encodes CASSRGQGREKLFF. This chain links TRBV6-5 with TRBJ1-4, with 8 bases matching TRBD1. J gave up 8 bases and V 5 bases, and 7 bases lay outside the gene matches. The CDR3 consists of 14 residues. Germline CDR1 is MNHEY and CDR2 is SVGAGI.

J is TRBJ2-7 and V is TRBV7-2; 7 bases line up with TRBD1. CDR3 size: 14 residues. After removal of 5 bases from V and 4 bases from J, the junction contained 8 bases not matched to a gene. CDR1 SGHTA and CDR2 FQGNSA come from the germline V gene. The CDR3 region is CASSPGTDGYEQYF. Here the CDR3 DNA reads TGTGCCAGCAGCCCCGGGACAGACGGATACGAGCAGTACTTC.

V gene TRBV5-1 combines with J gene TRBJ1-5; 11 bases are shared with TRBD1. V shed 6 bases, J shed 1 base, and the junction held 6 bases outside the gene matches. The CDR3 sequence is 16 residues long. CDR1 SGHRS and CDR2 YFSETQ come from the germline V gene. This chain's CDR3 is CASNRTGGGSNQPQHF. The DNA for the CDR3 is TGCGCCAGCAATCGGACAGGGGGCGGGAGCAATCAGCCCCAGCATTTT.

This clone occurred once. The chain employs TRBV6-5 and TRBJ1-2; TRBD1 might be the D (6 bases). V was pared by 1 base and J by 2 bases, with 11 bases between. Germline V CDR1 and CDR2: MNHEY, SVGAGI. This CDR3 comprises 15 residues. Here the CDR3 DNA reads TGTGCCAGCAGTTACTACCAGGGGACCAACTATGGCTACACCTTC. This codes for CASSYYQGTNYGYTF.

This clone has a handful of counts. V is TRBV3-1 (or the pseudogene TRBV3-2) and J is TRBJ2-1; D is possibly TRBD2 (5 bases). The germline V gene encodes CDR1 LGHDT and CDR2 YNNKEL (reference sequence). This CDR3 is 12 amino acids long. Trimming cost V 7 bases and J 9 bases, with 13 bases left between them. This CDR3 reads CASTGISGEQFF. The DNA of the CDR3 is TGTGCCAGCACCGGGATTTCCGGTGAGCAGTTCTTC.

This clone is a singleton in its sample. The chain is built from TRBV19 and TRBJ1-4; 8 bases agree with TRBD1. Germline CDR1 LNHDA, CDR2 SQIVND (reference sequence). The CDR3 length is 15 residues. Trimming cost V 8 bases and J 10 bases; bases outside gene matches: 15. CDR3 in DNA: TGTGCCAGTGCTACGCACGACAGGGGCGGGATAAAACTGTTTTTT. Its translation is CASATHDRGGIKLFF.

On this clone: In the same sample, other DNA sequences code for this CDR3. The chain recombines TRBV27 with TRBJ1-2, with TRBD1 matching 7 bases. Germline-derived CDR1 and CDR2 are MNHEY and SMNVEV (reference sequence). This CDR3 is built from 12 residues. J was trimmed by 6 bases and V by 8 bases; bases with no gene match: 6. The CDR3, as DNA: TGTGCCAGCCGGACAGGTGGCCATGGCTACACCTTC. It yields the protein CASRTGGHGYTF.

This clone showed up just a few times. CDR3 in DNA: TGCGCCAGCAGCCAAGACCGGACAGTGAACACTGAAGCTTTCTTT. Translating gives CASSQDRTVNTEAFF. J is TRBJ1-1 and V is TRBV4-3; D perhaps matches TRBD1 (6 bases). The CDR3 covers 15 residues. Trimming took off 0 bases at V and 0 bases at J, with 8 bases between the two ends. Germline lookup yields CDR1 LGHNA and CDR2 YSLEER.

This clone was seen only once. The chain carries TRBV29-1 and TRBJ1-1; tentative D call: TRBD1 (5 bases). The CDR3 runs 14 residues. Germline CDR1 is SQVTM and CDR2 is ANQGSEA. The CDR3 DNA follows: TGCACCATTCGTGGGGATGACAGCAGCACTGAAGCTTTCTTT. Its translation: CTIRGDDSSTEAFF.

This chain uses TRBV24-1 with TRBJ2-7, with D possibly being TRBD1 (6 bases). CDR3 length: 15 residues. Germline assignment: CDR1 KGHDR and CDR2 SFDVKD. Trimming left V 2 bases short and J 7 bases short, with 17 bases between. The CDR3 DNA sequence: TGTGCCACCAGTGATTCCGGGACACGGCAGCGAGAGCAGTACTTC. It is translated as CATSDSGTRQREQYF.

The chain couples TRBV7-6 to TRBJ1-1; D is unresolved. This CDR3 is 13 amino acids long. V lost 5 bases and J 0 bases, leaving 7 bases between the germline ends. In germline, CDR1 is SGHVS, CDR2 FNYEAQ. DNA of the CDR3: TGTGCCAGCAGCCAAGACATGAACACTGAAGCTTTCTTT. Translated, it gives CASSQDMNTEAFF. Looking up the rest from reference TRBV7-6 and TRBJ1-1 gives the full variable domain: GAGVSQSPRYKVTKRGQDVALRCDPISGHVSLYWYRQALGQGPEFLTYFNYEAQQDKSGLPNDRFSAERPEGSISTLTIQRTEQRDSAMYRCASSQDMNTEAFFGQGTRLTVV.

This clone came up once. The CDR3 reads CASSLLGFTGAPSSYEQYF. The CDR3 DNA reads TGCGCCAGCAGCTTGTTGGGATTTACAGGGGCCCCCAGCTCCTACGAGCAGTACTTC. The rearrangement links TRBV5-1 to TRBJ2-7; 7 bases align to TRBD1. The V and J ends lost 1 base and 0 bases, in that order; junction bases with no gene match: 16. Germline-derived CDR1 and CDR2 are SGHRS and YFSETQ. The CDR3 spans 19 residues.

The chain recombines TRBV24-1 with TRBJ1-1; 7 nucleotides align to TRBD1. Germline lookup yields CDR1 KGHDR and CDR2 SFDVKD. V shed 10 bases, J shed 2 bases, and the junction held 9 bases outside the gene matches. The CDR3 runs 14 residues. CDR3 bases: TGTGCCACTCGCCACGGGACAGCAAACACTGAAGCTTTCTTT. Translating gives CATRHGTANTEAFF.

The DNA of the CDR3 is TGCGCCAGCAGCTTGGAGGGAGGGACTGAAGCTTTCTTT. Residues: CASSLEGGTEAFF. The chain employs TRBV5-1 and TRBJ1-1; no firm D call. This CDR3 comprises 13 residues. In germline, CDR1 is SGHRS, CDR2 YFSETQ. The V end was cut by 0 bases, the J end by 5 bases, with 8 bases between. Filled out from reference TRBV5-1 and TRBJ1-1, the complete variable domain reads KAGVTQTPRYLIKTRGQQVTLSCSPISGHRSVSWYQQTPGQGLQFLFEYFSETQRNKGNFPGRFSGRQFSNSRSEMNVSTLELGDSALYLCASSLEGGTEAFFGQGTRLTVV.

V and J are TRBV20-1 and TRBJ2-5; TRBD2 matches at 13 bases. The germline CDR1 and CDR2 sequences are DFQATT and SNEGSKA (reference sequence). V lost 3 bases to trimming and J lost 4 bases; unmatched junction nucleotides: 8. This CDR3 is built from 16 residues. CDR3 bases: TGCAGTGCTAGTACTAGCGGGAGGGCCCTCCGAGAGACCCAGTACTTC. Translated: CSASTSGRALRETQYF.